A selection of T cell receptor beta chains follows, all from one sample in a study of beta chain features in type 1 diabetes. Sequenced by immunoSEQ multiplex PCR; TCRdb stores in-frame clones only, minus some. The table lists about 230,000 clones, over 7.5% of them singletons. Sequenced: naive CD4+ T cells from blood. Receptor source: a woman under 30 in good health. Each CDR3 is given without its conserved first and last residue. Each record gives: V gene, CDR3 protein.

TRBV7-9 ASSLGGQQY
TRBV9 ASSVNGANTGELF
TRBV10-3 ASQRTGMNTEAF
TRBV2 ASRGTYLSYEQY
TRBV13 ASNTVSGAGTEAF
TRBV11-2 ASRFSGQGASGYT
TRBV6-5 ASSGQGPNYGYT
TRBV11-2 ASSLSGSGELF
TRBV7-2 ASSTAGTTKEAF
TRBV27 ASSPRQDTGREQY
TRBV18 ASSPLFTGQPDTEAF
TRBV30 AWSSGQAYEQY
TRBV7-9 ASSLLAGDFTQY
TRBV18 ASSPLAGPLAKNIQY
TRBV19 ASSGLAVSYEQY
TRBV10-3 ATSGNGELF